This T cell receptor (beta chain) was sequenced for a study of T-cell memory formation after mild COVID-19 (dated by TCRdb to the early 2020s). For the study in its entirety: Most TCR sequence clusters were specific to one of the two donors. In a couple of donors, T-cell clones that expanded and contracted after mild COVID-19 were tracked by sequencing TCRalpha and TCRbeta repertoires over time. The cohort was made up of two young adult volunteers, one female and one male, who were previously healthy.

TCRdb names Illumina NovaSeq 6000 as the instrument used. cDNA libraries for TCRalpha and TCRbeta were prepared by 5'RACE using constant-segment primers, with sample barcodes and unique molecular identifiers added. Trizol reagent was used to extract RNA from every sample. Amplification of the libraries took two PCR steps, and the second step added a second sample barcode plus Illumina TruSeq adapters. Libraries were sequenced on an Illumina NovaSeq with 2 x 150 bp paired-end reads. Per the authors' processing: The reads were demultiplexed and collapsed into UMI-guided consensus sequences using migec v1.2.7. Using mixcr v2.1.11, UMI consensuses were aligned to TRA and TRB V and J templates and then assembled into clonotypes. A clonotype was counted as expanded or contracted only when both edgeR and NoisET called the clonotype significant, with the noise models trained on biological replicates. For edgeR calls, a false discovery rate-adjusted p below 0.01 and a log2 fold-change threshold of 1 were applied. PCA with hierarchical clustering of max-normalized trajectories of the 1000 most abundant clonotypes was used as exploratory dynamics analysis. Separately sequenced CD4+ and CD8+ repertoires were used to assign the CD4 or CD8 phenotype of responding clones. The public reads were reanalyzed by TCRdb: fastp trimming at Q25, MiXCR alignment, in-frame beta chains only. CDR3 protein duplicates are merged, each entry listing the most common genes and DNA. These V and J calls rely on TCRdb rather than the paper's analysis. Here the sample has roughly 300,000 distinct CDR3 sequences; approximately 15% occur a single time. The ten largest clones capture approximately 22% of the sample.

Between the V and J ends, shortened by 6 bases and 4 bases respectively, the junction contains 24 bases. CDR1 and CDR2 are drawn from the germline V gene: MNHEY, SVGEGT. Measured from the cysteine to the phenylalanine, the CDR3 is 17 residues long. Here the CDR3 DNA is all that survives: 51 bases in frame from base 1. This clonotype showed up just a few times. Its antigen specificity is not known. Qualities for individual bases were not recorded, and no much larger clone is one base off. Broader findings and caveats from the paper: Balanced CD4/CD8 phenotypes were observed for clones contracting from day 15 to 85, whereas a bias towards CD4+ was observed for a second wave of clones expanding from day 15 to 37. Contracting CD4+ clones appeared mostly in the CM and EM memory subsets, whereas CD8+ clones were enriched in EMRA. Whether the second-wave clones peaking on day 37 were SARS-CoV-2 specific was not confirmed. The study included only a couple of mild cases, and larger cohorts that include severe cases with pre-infection samples were judged to be necessary. Some responding clones were detected in pre-infection memory, suggesting pre-existing cross-reactive memory T cells joined the SARS-CoV-2 response.

PBMCs were isolated by Ficoll-Paque density gradient centrifugation. The chain is assembled from TRBV6-2 or TRBV6-3 and TRBJ1-2, with TRBD1 as a weak D call on 5 bases. This TCR derives from a man aged 18-30 years who had mild COVID-19 (a few samples of this study predate the infection). The sample titles of this study are shuffled in the database, so cell type and time point are left out; the donor was told from shared clones. The specimen sequenced was PBMCs or a T cell subset sorted from them (not recorded which). The CDR3 in this case is CASSTWTRTTFSYGYTF. The DNA is TGTGCCAGCAGCACCTGGACAAGGACAACTTTTTCCTATGGCTACACCTTC.